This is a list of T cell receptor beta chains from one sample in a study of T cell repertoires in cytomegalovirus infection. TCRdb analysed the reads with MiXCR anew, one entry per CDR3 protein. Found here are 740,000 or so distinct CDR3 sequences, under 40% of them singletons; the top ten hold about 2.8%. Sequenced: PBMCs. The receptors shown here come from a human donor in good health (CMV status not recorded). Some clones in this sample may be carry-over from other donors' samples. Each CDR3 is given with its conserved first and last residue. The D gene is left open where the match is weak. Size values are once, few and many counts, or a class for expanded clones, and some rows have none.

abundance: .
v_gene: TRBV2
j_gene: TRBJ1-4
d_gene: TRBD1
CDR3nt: TGTGCCAGCAGAGGGGACAGAGGAAATGAAAAACTGTTTTTT
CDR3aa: CASRGDRGNEKLFF

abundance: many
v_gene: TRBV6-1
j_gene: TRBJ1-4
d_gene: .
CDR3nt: TGTGCCAGCAGTGGGAAACAGGCGAATAATGAAAAACTGTTTTTT
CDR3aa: CASSGKQANNEKLFF

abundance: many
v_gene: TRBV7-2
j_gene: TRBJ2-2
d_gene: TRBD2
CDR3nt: TGTGCCAGCAGCCCCCGCGGGGGAGGGTCCACCGGGGAGCTGTTTTTT
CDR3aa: CASSPRGGGSTGELFF

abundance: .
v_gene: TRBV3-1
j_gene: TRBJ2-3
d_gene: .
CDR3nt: TGTGCCAGCAGGCGCACCGGGACCGATCGGACGCAGTATTTT
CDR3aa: CASRRTGTDRTQYF

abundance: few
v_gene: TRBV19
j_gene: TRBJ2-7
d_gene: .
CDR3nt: TGTGCCAGTAGTATAAACCCCTCGACAGCCACCGCCTACGAGCAGTACTTC
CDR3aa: CASSINPSTATAYEQYF

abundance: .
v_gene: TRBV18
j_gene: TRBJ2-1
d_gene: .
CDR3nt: TGTGCCAGCTCACCATTCTCTGGGCGGAACAATGAGCAGTTCTTC
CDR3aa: CASSPFSGRNNEQFF

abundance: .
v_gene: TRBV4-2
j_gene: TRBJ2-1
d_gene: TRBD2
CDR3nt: TGTGCCAGCAGCCAAGATCGGGGGGGGAATGAGCAGTTCTTC
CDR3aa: CASSQDRGGNEQFF

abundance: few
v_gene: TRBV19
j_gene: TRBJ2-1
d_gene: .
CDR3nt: TGTGCCAGTTCCTTCGACAGAAACAATGAGCAGTTCTTC
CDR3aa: CASSFDRNNEQFF

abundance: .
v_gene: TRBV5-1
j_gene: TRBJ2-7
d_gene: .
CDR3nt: TGCGCCAGCAGCCTAACAAGAGGGGTCAACGAGCAGTACTTC
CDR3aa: CASSLTRGVNEQYF

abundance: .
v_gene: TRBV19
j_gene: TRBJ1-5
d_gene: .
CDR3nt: TGTGCCAGTGGATTATACGGATCGGGCTATAGCAATCAGCCCCAGCATTTT
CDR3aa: CASGLYGSGYSNQPQHF

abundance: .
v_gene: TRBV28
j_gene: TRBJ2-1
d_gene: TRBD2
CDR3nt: TGTGCCAGCAGCCCCGGGGGGACTAGCGTTTACAATGAGCAGTTCTTC
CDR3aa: CASSPGGTSVYNEQFF

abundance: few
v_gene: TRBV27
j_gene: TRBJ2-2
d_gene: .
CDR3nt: TGTGCCAGCAGTCTACTAAGGGACGGAACCGGGGAGCTGTTTTTT
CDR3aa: CASSLLRDGTGELFF

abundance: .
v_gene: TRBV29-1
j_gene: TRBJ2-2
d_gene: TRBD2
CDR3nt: TGCAGCGCCCTAGCCGGGACTAGCGGGAGCACCGGGGAGCTGTTTTTT
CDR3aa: CSALAGTSGSTGELFF

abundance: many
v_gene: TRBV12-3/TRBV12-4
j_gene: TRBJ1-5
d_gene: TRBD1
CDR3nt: TGTGCCAGCAGTCCCCGGACAGGTAATCAGCCCCAGCATTTT
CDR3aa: CASSPRTGNQPQHF

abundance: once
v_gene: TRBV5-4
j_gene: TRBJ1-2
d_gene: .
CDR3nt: TGTGCCAGCAGCGCAGGGATCCTTGAGAATGGCTACACCTTC
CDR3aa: CASSAGILENGYTF

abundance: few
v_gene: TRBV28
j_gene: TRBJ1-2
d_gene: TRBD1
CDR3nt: TGTGCCAGCAGTTTCTACAGGGGGTCTACACACTCTAACTATGGCTACACCTTC
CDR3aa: CASSFYRGSTHSNYGYTF

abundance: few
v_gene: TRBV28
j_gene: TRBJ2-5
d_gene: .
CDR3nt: TGTGCCAGCAGTTTTTCGAGGGGTCCGGTAATAGAGACCCAGTACTTC
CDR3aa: CASSFSRGPVIETQYF

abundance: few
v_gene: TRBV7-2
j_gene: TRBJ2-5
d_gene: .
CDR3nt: TGTGCCAGCAGCCGAGACAGAGACCAAGAGACCCAGTACTTC
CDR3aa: CASSRDRDQETQYF

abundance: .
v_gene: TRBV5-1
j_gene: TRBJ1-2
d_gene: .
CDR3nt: TGCGCCAGCAGCTCCGGGGGCTCGAACTATGGCTACACCTTC
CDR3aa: CASSSGGSNYGYTF

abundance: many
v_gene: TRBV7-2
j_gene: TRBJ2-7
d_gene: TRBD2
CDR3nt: TGTGCCAGCAGCCCATCTAGCGGGATAACTTACGAGCAGTACTTC
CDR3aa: CASSPSSGITYEQYF

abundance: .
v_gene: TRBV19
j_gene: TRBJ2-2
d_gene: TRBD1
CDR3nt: TGTGCCATCGGGACAGGGGCGGACACCGGGGAGCTGTTTTTT
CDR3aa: CAIGTGADTGELFF

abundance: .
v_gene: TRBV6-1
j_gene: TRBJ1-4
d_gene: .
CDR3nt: TGTGCCAGCAGTGAACTGTGGACTAATGAAAAACTGTTTTTT
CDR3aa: CASSELWTNEKLFF

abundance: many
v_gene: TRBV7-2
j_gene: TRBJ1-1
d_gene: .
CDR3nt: TGTGCCAGCAGCTTATGGACAGCCACTGAAGCTTTCTTT
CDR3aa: CASSLWTATEAFF

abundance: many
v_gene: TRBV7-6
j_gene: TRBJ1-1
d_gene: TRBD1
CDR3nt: TGTGCCAGCAGGCCCGGGACAGGGGGTATGGCTTTCTTT
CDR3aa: CASRPGTGGMAFF

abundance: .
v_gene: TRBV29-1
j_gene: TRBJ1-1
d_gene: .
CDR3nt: TGCAGCGTTCGCGGGGGCTACGGCCGTAGAATTGAAGCTTTCTTT
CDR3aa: CSVRGGYGRRIEAFF

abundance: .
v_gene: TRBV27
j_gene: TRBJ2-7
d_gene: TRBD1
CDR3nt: TGTGCCAGCGGCTCGGACAGGACCTACGAGCAGTACTTC
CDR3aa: CASGSDRTYEQYF

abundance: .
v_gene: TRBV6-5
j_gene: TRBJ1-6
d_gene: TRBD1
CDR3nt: TGTGCCAGCAGTCGCCCGGGACAGGGGGCTTGCTTT
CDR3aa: CASSRPGQGACF

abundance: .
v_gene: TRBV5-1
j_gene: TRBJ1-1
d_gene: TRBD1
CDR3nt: TGCGCCAGCAGCTTTCTTTCTTTTGGGACAGGATCTGATGAAGCTTTCTTT
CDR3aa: CASSFLSFGTGSDEAFF

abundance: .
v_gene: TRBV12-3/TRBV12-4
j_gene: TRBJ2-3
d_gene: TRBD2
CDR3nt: TGTGCCAGCAGTTTTGGGACTAGCGTAGGGGATACGCAGTATTTT
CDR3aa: CASSFGTSVGDTQYF

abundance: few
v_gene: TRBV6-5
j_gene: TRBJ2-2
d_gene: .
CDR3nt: TGTGCCAGCAGTTACGCTAGCTCCGGGGAGCTGTTTTTT
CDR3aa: CASSYASSGELFF

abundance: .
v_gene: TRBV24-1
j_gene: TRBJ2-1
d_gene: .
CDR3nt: TGTGCCACCGAATTATACAATGAGCAGTTCTTC
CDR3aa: CATELYNEQFF

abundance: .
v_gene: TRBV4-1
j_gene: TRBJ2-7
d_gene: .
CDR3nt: TGCGCCAGCAGCCAAGTCCCGGGTTTCTCATACGAGCAGTACTTC
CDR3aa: CASSQVPGFSYEQYF

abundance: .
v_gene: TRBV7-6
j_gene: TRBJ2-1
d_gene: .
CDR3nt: TGTGCCAGCAGCCCGAGGGGGGGGGGGGAAAGCTACAATGAGCAGTTCTTC
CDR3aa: CASSPRGGGESYNEQFF

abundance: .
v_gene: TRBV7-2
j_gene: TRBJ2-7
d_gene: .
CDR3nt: TGTGCCAGCAGTCGGACTACCTCCTACGAGCAGTACTTC
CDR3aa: CASSRTTSYEQYF

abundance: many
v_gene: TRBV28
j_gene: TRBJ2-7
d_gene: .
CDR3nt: TGTGCCAGCGCTGGTACCACCTACGAGCAGTACTTC
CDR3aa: CASAGTTYEQYF

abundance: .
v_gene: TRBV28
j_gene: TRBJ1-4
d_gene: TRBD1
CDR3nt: TGTGCCAGCAGTCAGACAGGGGAGGATGAAAAAATGTTTTTT
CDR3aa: CASSQTGEDEKMFF

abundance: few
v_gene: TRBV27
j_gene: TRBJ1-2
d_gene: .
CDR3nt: TGTGCCAGTTCCGACGGACCCTACGATGGCTACACCTTC
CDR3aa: CASSDGPYDGYTF

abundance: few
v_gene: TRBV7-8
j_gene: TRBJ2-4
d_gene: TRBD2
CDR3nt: TGTGCCAGCAGCTTAGCGTCTAGCGGGGGGGCCAAAAACATTCAGTACTTC
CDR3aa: CASSLASSGGAKNIQYF

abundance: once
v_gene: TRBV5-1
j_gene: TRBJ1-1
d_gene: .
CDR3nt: TGCGCCAGCAGCACCACCCACGGGTATATTAAGAACACTGAAGCTTTCTTT
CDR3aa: CASSTTHGYIKNTEAFF

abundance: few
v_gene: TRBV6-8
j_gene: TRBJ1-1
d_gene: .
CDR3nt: TGTGCCAGCAGTTACCGGGGATCGAACACTGAAGCTTTCTTT
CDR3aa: CASSYRGSNTEAFF

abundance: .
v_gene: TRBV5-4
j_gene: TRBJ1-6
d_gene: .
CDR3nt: TGTGCCAGCAGCTTAACATCTTATAATTCACCCCTCCACTTT
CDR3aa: CASSLTSYNSPLHF

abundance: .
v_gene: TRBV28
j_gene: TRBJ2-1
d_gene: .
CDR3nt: TGTGCCAGCGGAACAAGCCGGGACTCCCATGTCGATGAGCAGTTCTTC
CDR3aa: CASGTSRDSHVDEQFF

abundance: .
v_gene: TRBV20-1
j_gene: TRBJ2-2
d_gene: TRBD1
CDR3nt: TGCAGTGCTAGGCCCGAGACAGGGGCGAACACCGGGGAGCTGTTTTTT
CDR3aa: CSARPETGANTGELFF

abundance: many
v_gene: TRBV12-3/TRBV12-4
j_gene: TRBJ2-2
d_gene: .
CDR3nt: TGTGCCAGCAGCTCAGGGACCGGGGAGCTGTTTTTT
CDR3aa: CASSSGTGELFF

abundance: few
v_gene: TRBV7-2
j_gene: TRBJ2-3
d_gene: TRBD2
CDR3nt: TGTGCCAGCAGCGTCCGGACTAGCGTGTCCACAGATACGCAGTATTTT
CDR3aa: CASSVRTSVSTDTQYF

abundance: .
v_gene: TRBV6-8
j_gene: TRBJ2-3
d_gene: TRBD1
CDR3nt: TGTGCCAGCAGTTACTCCCCGGGACAGGGAGGAGATACGCAGTATTTT
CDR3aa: CASSYSPGQGGDTQYF

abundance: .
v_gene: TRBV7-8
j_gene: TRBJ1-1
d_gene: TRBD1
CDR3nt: TGTGCCAGCAGCCCACAGGGGAGCTTGAACACTGAAGCTTTCTTT
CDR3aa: CASSPQGSLNTEAFF

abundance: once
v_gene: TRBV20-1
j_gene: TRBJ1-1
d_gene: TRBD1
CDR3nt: TGCAGTGCTAGAGATCCAAATGGACAGGGAAACGCGGACACTGAAGCTTTCTTT
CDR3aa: CSARDPNGQGNADTEAFF